A selection of T cell receptor beta chains follows, all from one sample in a study of cytomegalovirus exposure and HLA in healthy donors. Assay: immunoSEQ multiplex PCR; the TCRdb copy retains only in-frame clones and omits some. This repertoire shows around 130,000 clones, 65% to 80% found once; its top ten account for 2.9%. Sequencing was carried out using PBMCs. The receptors were gathered from a woman in her forties in good health and CMV-seropositive. The conserved cysteine and the conserved F or W are not part of the CDR3 here. The D gene is left open where the match is weak. The listing skips clone size in some rows; elsewhere it reads once, few, many or a size class.

abundance,v_gene,d_gene,j_gene,CDR3aa
NA,TRBV6-1,NA,TRBJ1-6,ASSEVAGKAPLH
NA,TRBV5-1,TRBD1,TRBJ2-3,ASSPGQVADTQY
NA,TRBV7-2,NA,TRBJ1-1,ASSPTGSGTEAF
few,TRBV5-1,TRBD2,TRBJ2-1,ASSLSRGGYNEQF
few,TRBV4-2,TRBD1,TRBJ2-7,ASSQATGTGAYEQY
NA,TRBV25-1,TRBD1,TRBJ1-4,ASSDDRVTNEKLF
NA,TRBV7-8,TRBD2,NA,ASSYITGRTSGSSAYEQY
NA,TRBV11-3,TRBD1,TRBJ1-3,ASSLEGGAGNTIY
NA,TRBV7-8,NA,TRBJ1-4,ASSSIQKNEKLF
once,TRBV5-6,NA,TRBJ2-3,ASSYSGTDTQY
NA,TRBV19,TRBD1,TRBJ2-1,ASSPGQVDEQF
NA,TRBV7-9,NA,TRBJ1-2,SSSLRRGRMRGYT
NA,TRBV6-7,NA,TRBJ2-5,ASSDAYGIIVDETQY
few,TRBV19,TRBD1,TRBJ2-7,ASSRTGYEGDEQY
NA,TRBV6-5,NA,TRBJ2-7,ASSYIAGQQEDEQY
NA,TRBV9,TRBD1,TRBJ1-1,ASSSYEQGGNTEAF
few,TRBV30,NA,TRBJ2-7,AWSVSSYEQY
NA,TRBV21-1,NA,TRBJ2-1,ASSKPLMKSSYNEQF
NA,TRBV19,TRBD1,TRBJ2-7,ASSEGQGALEQY
once,TRBV5-1,NA,TRBJ2-7,ASSSAEVLDEQY
NA,TRBV6-7,NA,TRBJ2-7,ASSYSRRQSSYEQY
once,TRBV6-1,NA,TRBJ1-1,ASSEDLQRGEAF
NA,TRBV6-5,NA,TRBJ2-2,ASSPTQDISGELF
NA,TRBV7-2,NA,TRBJ1-4,ASSSNRVVEKLF
few,TRBV6-4,TRBD1,TRBJ2-3,ASSAQGEEEDTQY
once,TRBV10-3,NA,TRBJ1-1,AISSTGRGDTEAF
NA,TRBV30,TRBD1,TRBJ2-7,AWALLGQGARYEQY
NA,TRBV7-7,TRBD1,TRBJ2-1,ASSLASQGAGNEQF
NA,TRBV2,TRBD1,TRBJ2-2,ASSGQGPSTGELF
few,TRBV19,TRBD1,TRBJ1-2,ASSIPSDRVEGYT
few,TRBV7-8,NA,TRBJ1-2,ASSLDFGTFAGYT
NA,TRBV6-5,NA,TRBJ1-3,ASAASSGNTIY
NA,TRBV5-1,NA,TRBJ1-3,ASSLGQSSGNTIY
NA,TRBV7-8,NA,TRBJ1-3,ASSPTLDRYSGNTIY
NA,TRBV27,TRBD1,TRBJ1-1,ASGTGTGIITEAF
NA,TRBV4-3,NA,TRBJ1-5,ASSLRIGQPNQPQH
NA,TRBV19,NA,TRBJ2-5,ASSIDPAGDGRETQY
NA,TRBV6-4,NA,TRBJ2-1,ASSGHSREQF
NA,TRBV6-5,TRBD1,TRBJ2-4,ASSYAQTGMRNIQY
NA,TRBV18,NA,TRBJ2-5,ASSPIRRADRRETQY
NA,TRBV5-1,NA,TRBJ2-7,ASSLAYPGYEQY
NA,TRBV7-9,TRBD1,TRBJ2-7,ASSLAGTDSYEQY
NA,TRBV5-1,NA,TRBJ2-7,ASREDSYEQY
NA,TRBV6-5,NA,TRBJ2-7,ASSYGPRDPYEQY
NA,TRBV19,TRBD1,TRBJ2-1,ASSIWDRGANEQF
NA,TRBV5-1,TRBD1,TRBJ2-7,ASSSGLTGVTYEQY
NA,TRBV10-2,TRBD1,TRBJ1-1,ASSGGMNTEAF
NA,TRBV5-4,NA,TRBJ1-3,ASSLVAGDPIY
NA,TRBV7-9,TRBD1,TRBJ1-4,ASSPTTGVGNEKLF
NA,TRBV7-9,NA,TRBJ2-3,ASSVVRDIGSDTQY
NA,TRBV10-3,TRBD1,TRBJ1-1,AISAGLGQGGGTEAF
NA,TRBV9,NA,TRBJ1-1,ASSRVNTEAF
NA,TRBV5-1,NA,TRBJ1-2,ASSLGQSYGYT